This T cell receptor (beta chain) was recorded in a study of T-cell memory formation after mild COVID-19. General study points: Detection of some responders pre-infection suggested pre-existing cross-reactive memory T cells participated.

5'RACE primed from the constant segment yielded TCR alpha and TCR beta cDNA libraries bearing sample barcodes and UMIs. TCRdb passed the 5' RACE reads through MiXCR, listing each CDR3 protein once. The sample lists hundreds of thousands of distinct CDR3 sequences, 7% to 10% seen once, with approximately 23% in the top ten. Germline V gene data show CDR1 as PRHDT and CDR2 as FYEKMQ (reference sequence). The CDR3 runs to 13 residues. Deletions cut 3 bases from V and 5 bases from J, with 10 bases between. There are a few counts of this clonotype. As yet, its antigen is unknown. This sequence was found in a young man who had mild COVID-19 (a few samples of this study predate the infection). Cell type and time point are not known. The sample taken for sequencing was PBMCs or a T cell subset sorted from them (not recorded which). V is TRBV13 and J is TRBJ1-2, with a possible D match to TRBD1 (5 bases). The chain's CDR3 is CASSFGAEYGYTF. The CDR3 bases are TGTGCCAGCAGCTTCGGGGCCGAATATGGCTACACCTTC. The variable domain in full, completed from reference TRBV13 and TRBJ1-2, reads AAGVIQSPRHLIKEKRETATLKCYPIPRHDTVYWYQQGPGQDPQFLISFYEKMQSDKGSIPDRFSAQQFSDYHSELNMSSLELGDSALYFCASSFGAEYGYTFGSGTRLTVV.